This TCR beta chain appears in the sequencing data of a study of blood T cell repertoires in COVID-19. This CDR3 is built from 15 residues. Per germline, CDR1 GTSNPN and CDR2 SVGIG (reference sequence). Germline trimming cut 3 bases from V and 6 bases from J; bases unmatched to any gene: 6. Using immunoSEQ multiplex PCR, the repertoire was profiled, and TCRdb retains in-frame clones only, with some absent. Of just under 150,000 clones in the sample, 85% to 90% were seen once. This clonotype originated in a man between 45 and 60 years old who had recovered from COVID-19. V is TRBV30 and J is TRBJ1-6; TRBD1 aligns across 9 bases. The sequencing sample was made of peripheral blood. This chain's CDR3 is CAWSTGTGFNSPLHF. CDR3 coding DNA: TGTGCCTGGAGCACCGGGACAGGGTTTAATTCACCCCTCCACTTT.